This T cell receptor beta chain comes out of a study of T cells in Graves' hyperthyroidism and ophthalmopathy. As for the study in general: Before treatment of any kind, peripheral blood was taken at initial diagnosis.

Researchers amplified the TCR beta CDR3 regions from RNA transcripts. Using the HTBI primer set, a first-round RT-PCR was run on the TCR CDR3. Using its own MiXCR run on the multiplex PCR reads, TCRdb lists one record per CDR3 protein. The sample records 500,000 to 650,000 distinct CDR3 sequences, roughly 14% being singletons. This clonotype came up many times. Its antigen is currently unknown. Investigators excluded patients with uncontrolled infection, other autoimmune disease, pregnancy or lactation. The germline V gene encodes CDR1 SGHTA and CDR2 FQGNSA. With 2 bases clipped from V and 4 bases from J, the junction kept 8 bases outside the gene matches. The CDR3 covers 15 residues. Study results and limitations: The model's output predicted ophthalmopathy at a median of approximately 6.5 months prior to onset.

This TCR was recovered from a woman between 45 and 65 years old with Graves' ophthalmopathy. Sequenced input: blood. This rearrangement joins TRBV7-2 to TRBJ2-7; TRBD2 aligns across 7 bases. The DNA for the CDR3 is TGTGCCAGCAGCTTAACGACTAGCCCCGGGTACGAGCAGTACTTC. Protein product: CASSLTTSPGYEQYF.